One sample yielded the 29 T cell receptor beta chains listed below, sequenced in a study of CD8 T cells in ankylosing spondylitis. Using its own MiXCR run on the 5' RACE reads, TCRdb lists one record per CDR3 protein. The sample lists around 330,000 distinct CDR3 sequences; under 14% were seen once. Sequencing used blood, either unsorted or a sorted T cell fraction (not recorded which). The receptors come from a female donor with ankylosing spondylitis or in good health (not recorded which).

This clonotype was seen more than once but under ten times. The chain has TRBV7-2 and TRBJ2-7, with 7 bases matching TRBD2. J gave up 4 bases and V 2 bases, and 5 bases lay outside the gene matches. The germline V gene encodes CDR1 SGHTA and CDR2 FQGNSA. This CDR3 is 14 amino acids long. The CDR3 DNA reads TGTGCCAGCAGCTTATCGTGGGGGGGGTACGAGCAGTACTTC. The encoded protein is CASSLSWGGYEQYF.

In its sample, this clonotype was seen a few times. The chain uses TRBV7-2 and TRBJ2-7; no clear D. With 4 bases removed from V and 0 bases from J, the gap between germline ends came to 19 bases. Germline assignment: CDR1 SGHTA and CDR2 FQGNSA. The CDR3 loop spans 17 amino acids. The CDR3 bases are TGTGCCAGCAGCTCCGAAGCCACACCCCTTCGCTCCTACGAGCAGTACTTC. This codes for CASSSEATPLRSYEQYF. Full variable domain (outside the CDR3, taken from reference TRBV7-2 and TRBJ2-7): GAGVSQSPSNKVTEKGKDVELRCDPISGHTALYWYRQSLGQGLEFLIYFQGNSAPDKSGLPSDRFSAERTGGSVSTLTIQRTQQEDSAVYLCASSSEATPLRSYEQYFGPGTRLTVT.

This clonotype has more than one count but fewer than ten. This chain joins TRBV28 and TRBJ2-1, with D unresolved. This CDR3 comprises 15 residues. Germline V gene data show CDR1 as MDHEN and CDR2 as SYDVKM. With 2 bases removed from V and 5 bases from J, the gap between germline ends came to 13 bases. In nucleotides, the CDR3 is TGTGCCAGCAGTTTAGGGCGAGGTTCCGACAATGAGCAGTTCTTC. This encodes CASSLGRGSDNEQFF.

The genes are TRBV28 and TRBJ2-5; 7 bases are shared with TRBD2. After removal of 4 bases from V and 4 bases from J, the junction contained 3 bases not matched to a gene. The CDR3 is 13 amino acids. CDR1 is MDHEN and CDR2 is SYDVKM in the germline V gene. The CDR3, as DNA: TGTGCCAGCAGTTCCGGGGGGATAGAGACCCAGTACTTC. Encoded protein: CASSSGGIETQYF. The complete variable domain, with remaining parts taken from reference TRBV28 and TRBJ2-5, reads DVKVTQSSRYLVKRTGEKVFLECVQDMDHENMFWYRQDPGLGLRLIYFSYDVKMKEKGDIPEGYSVSREKKERFSLILESASTNQTSMYLCASSSGGIETQYFGPGTRLLVL.

This clonotype was recorded many times. The chain links TRBV5-1 to TRBJ2-2, with D tentatively TRBD1 or TRBD2 (5 bases each). Germline CDR1 reads SGHRS; CDR2 reads YFSETQ. Trimming took off 4 bases at V and 6 bases at J, with 16 bases between the two ends. The CDR3 has 15 amino acids. Written as DNA, the CDR3 is TGCGCCAGCAGCGTCGGGACCGTCGGGCCCGGGGAGCTGTTTTTT. Residues: CASSVGTVGPGELFF.

The gene calls are TRBV2 and TRBJ2-1; D is possibly TRBD1 (6 bases). V lost 7 bases to trimming and J lost 7 bases, with 14 bases between them. CDR3 length: 13 amino acids. Per the germline V gene, CDR1 is SNHLY and CDR2 is FYNNEI. The CDR3: CASTTGFVNEQFF. CDR3 coding DNA: TGTGCCAGCACCACAGGGTTTGTTAATGAGCAGTTCTTC.

This clonotype came up many times. The chain couples TRBV20-1 to TRBJ2-5; 12 bases agree with TRBD2. This CDR3 comprises 14 residues. The V and J ends lost 6 bases and 5 bases, in that order; junction bases with no gene match: 7. Germline CDR1 is DFQATT and CDR2 is SNEGSKA (reference sequence). CDR3 DNA sequence: TGCAGTGCCCCCAGACTAGCGGGGGATGAGACCCAGTACTTC. This codes for CSAPRLAGDETQYF.

This chain joins TRBV3-1 and TRBJ2-1; 7 bases line up with TRBD2. The CDR3 extends over 15 amino acids. Germline CDR1 is LGHDT and CDR2 is YNNKEL (reference sequence). After removal of 8 bases from V and 4 bases from J, the junction contained 11 bases not matched to a gene. CDR3 protein: CASRGGGLKYNEQFF. The CDR3 DNA is TGTGCCAGCCGCGGCGGGGGATTAAAGTACAATGAGCAGTTCTTC.

In this sample, this clonotype turned up many times. This chain connects TRBV7-8 to TRBJ1-1; D is ambiguous. This CDR3 is 9 amino acids long. Trimming pared 10 bases from V and 8 bases from J, leaving 8 bases between. CDR1 SGHVS and CDR2 FQNEAQ come from the germline V gene. In DNA form, the CDR3 reads TGTGCCACTGGTCCCGAAGCTTTCTTT. Its translation: CATGPEAFF.

CDR3 loop: CSSSPGGHGWDTQYF. In nucleotides, the CDR3 is TGCAGTAGCTCACCGGGAGGGCATGGTTGGGATACGCAGTATTTT. The V and J genes are TRBV20-1 and TRBJ2-3; 8 positions agree with TRBD2. The junction had 16 bases not matched to a gene; V was cut back by 8 bases and J by 6 bases. CDR1 is DFQATT and CDR2 is SNEGSKA in the germline V gene (reference sequence). CDR3 size: 15 residues.

The sample holds many counts of this clonotype. The rearrangement uses TRBV12-3 or TRBV12-4 and TRBJ2-2; D unclear. The CDR3 is 15 amino acids. The V end lost 4 bases, the J end lost 8 bases, and 17 bases lay between the germline ends. Here the CDR3 DNA reads TGTGCCAGCAGTTCCTCGGGCAGAGGAGCTGGGGAGCTGTTTTTT. Its translation is CASSSSGRGAGELFF.

This clonotype was recorded a few times. CDR3: CASSFTGGSETQYF. The DNA of the CDR3 is TGTGCCAGCAGCTTTACAGGGGGATCAGAGACCCAGTACTTC. This chain connects TRBV5-6 to TRBJ2-5, with TRBD1 identical over 8 bases. Trimming took 2 bases from V and 4 from J; bases not matched to a gene: 4. This CDR3 spans 14 amino acids. Germline assignment: CDR1 SGHDT and CDR2 YYEEEE.

On this clonotype itself: A much more abundant neighbour one base away suggests this may be a read error. The chain joins TRBV7-9 to TRBJ2-5, with 7 nucleotides matching TRBD1. The CDR3 consists of 13 residues. Germline V lookup: CDR1 SEHNR, CDR2 FQNEAQ (reference sequence). DNA of the CDR3: TGTGCCAGCACCTTACAGGGGAAAGAGACCCAGTACTTC. Protein sequence: CASTLQGKETQYF.

This clonotype was observed at least ten times. The genes are TRBV25-1 and TRBJ1-1; D remains ambiguous. Germline V CDR1 and CDR2: MGHDK, SYGVNS. Trimming removed 2 bases from V and 1 base from J, with 29 bases in between. This CDR3 is built from 21 residues. CDR3 sequence (DNA): TGTGCCAGCAGTGAAGAAAGCCCAGAGCTTGAGAATTCCCCCAGGAACACTGAAGCTTTCTTT. It is translated as CASSEESPELENSPRNTEAFF.

This clonotype was seen a few times. The junction shows a germline mismatch at one end, possibly a read error. The chain carries TRBV20-1 and TRBJ1-2; TRBD1 matches at 7 bases. Looked up from germline, CDR1 is DFQATT and CDR2 is SNEGSKA (reference sequence). The CDR3 has 13 amino acids. The CDR3, as DNA: TGCAGTGCTAGAAACACAGGGGCGCTTGGCTACCCCTTC. Translated: CSARNTGALGYPF.

This clonotype showed up just a few times. This chain connects TRBV7-9 to TRBJ2-2; the D gene could be TRBD1 or TRBD2 (5 bases each). With 5 bases removed from V and 0 bases from J, the gap between germline ends came to 10 bases. CDR1 is SEHNR and CDR2 is FQNEAQ in the germline V gene (reference sequence). The CDR3 extends over 15 amino acids. As DNA, the CDR3 is TGTGCCAGCAGCGCAGGGACGGCGAACACCGGGGAGCTGTTTTTT. Its protein product is CASSAGTANTGELFF.

This clonotype has more than one count but fewer than ten. V usage is TRBV7-8 and J usage is TRBJ1-5; D gene ambiguous. The V end lost 1 base, the J end lost 7 bases, and 11 bases lay between the germline ends. CDR1 is SGHVS and CDR2 is FQNEAQ in the germline V gene. The CDR3 runs 14 residues. The CDR3 sequence is CASSLEAQRQPQHF. CDR3 sequence (DNA): TGTGCCAGCAGCTTAGAAGCACAGAGGCAGCCCCAGCATTTT.

About this clonotype: This may be a read error: a much more frequent sequence differs by one nucleotide. This chain uses TRBV14 with TRBJ2-7; unclear D gene. Trimming cost V 0 bases and J 3 bases, with 9 bases left between them. Germline V gives CDR1 SGHDN, CDR2 FVKESK. This CDR3 spans 14 amino acids. The DNA for the CDR3 is TGTGCCAGCAGCCAAGATCCAAACAACTACGAGCAGTACTTC. Translating gives CASSQDPNNYEQYF.

This clonotype was recorded many times. The chain has TRBV5-1 and TRBJ2-7; 13 bases are shared with TRBD2. The CDR3 covers 16 residues. The ends lost 5 bases at V and 3 bases at J; junction bases unmatched: 8. CDR1 and CDR2 from the germline V gene are SGHRS and YFSETQ. The CDR3 protein is CASSPGLAGVVYEQYF. CDR3 nucleotide sequence: TGCGCCAGCAGTCCCGGACTAGCGGGAGTGGTCTACGAGCAGTACTTC. Full variable domain (outside the CDR3, taken from reference TRBV5-1 and TRBJ2-7): KAGVTQTPRYLIKTRGQQVTLSCSPISGHRSVSWYQQTPGQGLQFLFEYFSETQRNKGNFPGRFSGRQFSNSRSEMNVSTLELGDSALYLCASSPGLAGVVYEQYFGPGTRLTVT.

Notes on this clonotype: A much larger clonotype is one base distant, so this may be a read error. This chain uses TRBV5-6 with TRBJ1-4; 8 bases map to TRBD1. Germline V lookup: CDR1 SGHDT, CDR2 YYEEEE. There are 14 residues in the CDR3. Losses at the gene ends were 3 bases for V and 9 bases for J; bases not matched to a gene: 7. CDR3 loop: CASSWGQVKKKLFF. The DNA for the CDR3 is TGTGCCAGCAGCTGGGGACAGGTGAAGAAAAAACTGTTTTTT.

The genes are TRBV7-2 and TRBJ2-7; 9 nucleotides match TRBD1. The CDR3 totals 15 residues. Germline V lookup: CDR1 SGHTA, CDR2 FQGNSA. J gave up 2 bases and V 3 bases, and 5 bases lay outside the gene matches. CDR3 protein: CASSLVDRGPYEQYF. In nucleotides, the CDR3 is TGTGCCAGCAGCTTGGTGGACAGGGGTCCCTACGAGCAGTACTTC.

The rearrangement links TRBV10-3 to TRBJ1-1, with TRBD1 as a possible D gene (5 bases). This CDR3 has 16 amino acids. The germline gives CDR1 ENHRY, CDR2 SYGVKD. Trimming pared 4 bases from V and 0 bases from J, leaving 15 bases between. The CDR3 bases are TGTGCCATCAGTGCAAACAGGCAGCTTATGAACACTGAAGCTTTCTTT. It translates to CAISANRQLMNTEAFF.

Ten or more counts support this clonotype. V and J are TRBV20-1 and TRBJ2-3, with no clear D. The CDR3 runs to 11 residues. V dropped 5 bases and J dropped 5 bases, with 8 bases sitting between them. Germline V gene lookup returns CDR1 DFQATT and CDR2 SNEGSKA (reference sequence). DNA of the CDR3: TGCAGTGCTTCTCCGGGAGATACGCAGTATTTT. It yields the protein CSASPGDTQYF.

This clonotype has a handful of counts. The chain couples TRBV29-1 to TRBJ2-5, with 7 bases aligning to TRBD1. This CDR3 is built from 14 residues. Germline CDR1 is SQVTM and CDR2 is ANQGSEA. With V trimmed by 7 bases and J by 1 base, 9 bases remained unmatched. CDR3 sequence: CSAKDRDSQETQYF. In DNA, the CDR3 is TGCAGCGCCAAGGACCGGGACAGCCAAGAGACCCAGTACTTC.

The chain joins TRBV20-1 to TRBJ2-7, with D maybe TRBD1 (6 bases). The CDR3 is 13 residues long. V was trimmed by 3 bases and J by 4 bases, leaving 13 bases between them. Germline lookup yields CDR1 DFQATT and CDR2 SNEGSKA (reference sequence). The CDR3 region has the DNA TGCAGTGCTAGTGGGGGCAGGGCATACGAGCAGTACTTC. It encodes CSASGGRAYEQYF.

This chain uses TRBV5-5 with TRBJ1-3, with TRBD1 as a possible D gene (5 bases). V was shortened by 0 bases and J by 1 base, with 11 bases between the two germline ends. The CDR3 has 16 residues. Per germline, CDR1 SGHKS and CDR2 YYEKEE (reference sequence). DNA of the CDR3: TGTGCCAGCAGCTTGGACCCCGGGGGTTCTGGAAACACCATATATTTT. Translation: CASSLDPGGSGNTIYF.

This clonotype appeared many times. This chain links TRBV20-1 with TRBJ2-2, with D perhaps matching TRBD1 (5 bases). CDR3 size: 14 residues. V lost 4 bases and J lost 0, with 9 bases in between. Germline values: CDR1 DFQATT, CDR2 SNEGSKA (reference sequence). CDR3 protein: CSATRQSNTGELFF. In nucleotides, the CDR3 is TGCAGTGCTACAAGACAGTCGAACACCGGGGAGCTGTTTTTT.

The table lists this clonotype with many counts. The chain is built from TRBV29-1 and TRBJ2-2; a possible D gene is TRBD1 (5 bases). V was pared by 3 bases and J by 1 base, with 6 bases between. This CDR3 is built from 13 residues. Germline V gene lookup returns CDR1 SQVTM and CDR2 ANQGSEA. The CDR3 region is CSVDTGNTGELFF. CDR3 sequence (DNA): TGCAGCGTTGATACAGGGAACACCGGGGAGCTGTTTTTT.

In its sample, this clonotype was seen many times. This chain connects TRBV5-1 to TRBJ2-3; no firm D call. Trimming removed 0 bases at V and 1 base at J, with 9 bases between. This CDR3 is built from 15 residues. Germline V gene sequence: CDR1 SGHRS, CDR2 YFSETQ. CDR3 DNA sequence: TGCGCCAGCAGCTTGGATGCGGTTCGCACAGATACGCAGTATTTT. As protein: CASSLDAVRTDTQYF. Full variable domain (rest looked up from reference TRBV5-1 and TRBJ2-3): KAGVTQTPRYLIKTRGQQVTLSCSPISGHRSVSWYQQTPGQGLQFLFEYFSETQRNKGNFPGRFSGRQFSNSRSEMNVSTLELGDSALYLCASSLDAVRTDTQYFGPGTRLTVL.